One TCR beta chain is described in this entry. What it binds is unknown. This sample is drawn from a study of cytomegalovirus exposure and HLA in healthy donors. Study-level points and caveats: TCR beta V- and J-gene trimming, according to a later analysis, was linked to a missense DCLRE1C variant. Later on, an analysis showed TCR association rates differing by HLA locus, with DRB1 the most and HLA-C the fewest.

The CDR3 has 13 residues. The germline CDR1 and CDR2 sequences are SNHLY and FYNNEI. V was pared by 5 bases and J by 5 bases, with 2 bases of the junction left unmatched. In the PCR, 60 Vbeta and 13 Jbeta primers were used. Here immunoSEQ multiplex PCR was the method, and the copy in TCRdb shows in-frame clones only, minus some. The table shows about 100,000 clones, with approximately 80% occurring only once. The chain recombines TRBV2 with TRBJ1-2; 10 bases are shared with TRBD1. The receptor was derived from a female donor in good health and CMV-seropositive. The sequenced sample was PBMCs. The CDR3 DNA follows: TGTGCCAGCAGTAAGGGACAGGGGTATGGCTACACCTTC. Translating it yields CASSKGQGYGYTF.